Listed here are 6 T cell receptor beta chains from one sample, sequenced in a study of blood T cell repertoires in COVID-19. The table came from immunoSEQ multiplex PCR; TCRdb's copy has only in-frame clones and leaves some out. The sample lists 400,000 or so clones, 88% occurring once. Sequencing was carried out using PBMCs or T cells enriched from blood (not recorded which). These receptors were collected from a woman between 40 and 55 years old with acute COVID-19.

The chain carries TRBV2 and TRBJ2-3; D might be TRBD2 (7 bases). Trimming removed 10 bases at V and 1 base at J, with 21 bases between. CDR1 and CDR2 (germline): SNHLY, FYNNEI. This CDR3 is built from 16 residues. Here the CDR3 reads CAIEPLSGGRTDTQYF. The CDR3 nucleotides read TGTGCCATAGAGCCTCTATCCGGGGGGCGCACAGATACGCAGTATTTT.

The chain recombines TRBV30 with TRBJ2-7; D may be TRBD1 (6 bases). Looked up from germline, CDR1 is GTSNPN and CDR2 is SVGIG (reference sequence). This CDR3 is 17 amino acids long. Trimming removed 0 bases from V and 2 bases from J, with 20 bases in between. The CDR3 DNA follows: TGTGCCTGGAGTGTACGACGGCCTCCAGGGGACCCCTACGAGCAGTACTTC. The encoded protein is CAWSVRRPPGDPYEQYF.

The rearrangement links TRBV10-1 to TRBJ1-5, with D perhaps TRBD1 (5 bases). Trimming stripped 4 bases from V and 3 bases from J, with 16 bases between. Germline V CDR1 and CDR2: WNHNN, SYGVQD (reference sequence). The CDR3 is 16 amino acids. The CDR3 spells CASSGGGPLVNQPQHF. DNA of the CDR3: TGCGCCAGCAGTGGGGGGGGACCGCTTGTCAATCAGCCCCAGCATTTT.

V is TRBV20-1 and J is TRBJ2-5; a possible D gene is TRBD1 (6 bases). The length of the CDR3 is 16 residues. Between the trimmed V and J ends, which lost 3 bases and 2 bases, there was a span of 19 bases. The germline V gene encodes CDR1 DFQATT and CDR2 SNEGSKA (reference sequence). CDR3 sequence (DNA): TGCAGTGCTAGTGGTCCGGGACAACGACGACAAGAGACCCAGTACTTC. This sequence encodes CSASGPGQRRQETQYF.

The V gene is TRBV27, the J gene TRBJ1-6; D is perhaps TRBD1 (5 bases). The CDR3 has 14 residues. V shed 6 bases and J shed 7 bases, with 13 bases lying between them. Per germline, CDR1 MNHEY and CDR2 SMNVEV (reference sequence). CDR3 residues: CASSGGRRNSPLHF. The CDR3 DNA reads as TGTGCCAGCAGCGGGGGGAGGAGGAATTCACCCCTCCACTTT.

The chain links TRBV10-2 to TRBJ1-1, with 9 bases aligning to TRBD1. The junction had 1 base not matched to a gene; V was cut back by 8 bases and J by 3 bases. CDR1 and CDR2 from the germline V gene are WSHSY and SAAADI. The CDR3 is made up of 12 amino acids. CDR3 sequence reads: CASDRGDTEAFF. As DNA, the CDR3 is TGCGCCAGCGACAGGGGGGACACTGAAGCTTTCTTT.